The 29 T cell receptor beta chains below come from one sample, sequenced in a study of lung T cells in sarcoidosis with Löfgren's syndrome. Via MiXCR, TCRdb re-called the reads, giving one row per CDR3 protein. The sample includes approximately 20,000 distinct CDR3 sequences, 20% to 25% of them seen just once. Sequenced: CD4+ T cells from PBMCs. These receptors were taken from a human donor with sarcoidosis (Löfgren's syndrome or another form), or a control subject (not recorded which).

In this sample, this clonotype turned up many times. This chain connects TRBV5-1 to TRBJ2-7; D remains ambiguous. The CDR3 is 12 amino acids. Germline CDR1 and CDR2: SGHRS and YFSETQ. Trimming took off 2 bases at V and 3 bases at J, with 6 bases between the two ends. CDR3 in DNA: TGCGCCAGCAGCTTCCCAGACTACGAGCAGTACTTC. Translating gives CASSFPDYEQYF.

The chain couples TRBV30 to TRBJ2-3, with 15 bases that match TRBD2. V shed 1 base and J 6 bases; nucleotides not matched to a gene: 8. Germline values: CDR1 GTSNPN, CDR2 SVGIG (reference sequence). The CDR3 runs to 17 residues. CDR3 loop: CAWSGAGLAGGPDTQYF. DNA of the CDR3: TGTGCCTGGAGTGGAGCGGGACTAGCGGGGGGTCCCGATACGCAGTATTTT.

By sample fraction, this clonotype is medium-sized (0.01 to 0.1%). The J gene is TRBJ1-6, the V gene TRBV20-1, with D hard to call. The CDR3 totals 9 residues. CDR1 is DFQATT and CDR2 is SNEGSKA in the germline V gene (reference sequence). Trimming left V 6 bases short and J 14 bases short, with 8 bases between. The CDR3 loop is CSASSALHF. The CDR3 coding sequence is TGCAGTGCGAGCTCAGCCCTCCACTTT.

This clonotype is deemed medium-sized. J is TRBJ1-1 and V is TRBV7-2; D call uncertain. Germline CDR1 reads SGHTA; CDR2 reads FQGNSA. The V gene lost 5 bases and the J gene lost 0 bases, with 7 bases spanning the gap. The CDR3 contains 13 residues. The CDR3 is CASSPGLNTEAFF. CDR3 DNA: TGTGCCAGCAGCCCCGGACTGAACACTGAAGCTTTCTTT.

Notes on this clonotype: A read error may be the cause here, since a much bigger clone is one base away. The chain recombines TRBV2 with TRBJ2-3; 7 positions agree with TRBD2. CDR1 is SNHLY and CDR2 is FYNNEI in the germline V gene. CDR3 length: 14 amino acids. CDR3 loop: CSSSDSGYTDTQYF. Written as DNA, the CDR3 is TGTTCCAGCAGTGATAGCGGGTACACAGATACGCAGTATTTT.

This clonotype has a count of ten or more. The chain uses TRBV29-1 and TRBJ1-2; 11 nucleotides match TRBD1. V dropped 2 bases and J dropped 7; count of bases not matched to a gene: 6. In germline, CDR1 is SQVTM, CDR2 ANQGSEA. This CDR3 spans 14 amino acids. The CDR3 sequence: CSVELDRGLSGYTF. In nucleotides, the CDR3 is TGCAGCGTTGAATTGGACAGGGGGCTTAGTGGCTACACCTTC.

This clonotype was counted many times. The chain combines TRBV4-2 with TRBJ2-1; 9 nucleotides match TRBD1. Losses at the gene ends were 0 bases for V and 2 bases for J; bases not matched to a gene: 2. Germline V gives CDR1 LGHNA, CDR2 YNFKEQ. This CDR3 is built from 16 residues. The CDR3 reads CASSQEGQGTYNEQFF. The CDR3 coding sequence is TGTGCCAGCAGCCAAGAGGGACAGGGAACCTACAATGAGCAGTTCTTC.

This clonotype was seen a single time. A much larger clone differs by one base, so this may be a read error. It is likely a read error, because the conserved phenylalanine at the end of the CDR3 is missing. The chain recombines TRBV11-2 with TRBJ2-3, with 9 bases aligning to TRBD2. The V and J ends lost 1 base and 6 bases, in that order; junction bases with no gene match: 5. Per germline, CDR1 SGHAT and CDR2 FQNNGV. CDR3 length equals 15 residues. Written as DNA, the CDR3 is TGTGCCAGCAGCTTAGTAGCGGGGGTGAAGGATACGCAGTATTCT. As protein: CASSLVAGVKDTQYS.

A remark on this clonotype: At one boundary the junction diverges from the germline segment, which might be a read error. The CDR3 bases are TGTGCCAGCAGCTTAGCAGGGCCCCACTCCGGAAACACCACATATTTT. This gives the protein CASSLAGPHSGNTTYF. The V gene is TRBV7-9, the J gene TRBJ1-3; D not certain. Germline V gene data show CDR1 as SEHNR and CDR2 as FQNEAQ (reference sequence). This CDR3 has 16 amino acids. Full variable domain (missing parts from reference TRBV7-9 and TRBJ1-3): DTGVSQNPRHKITKRGQNVTFRCDPISEHNRLYWYRQTLGQGPEFLTYFQNEAQLEKSRLLSDRFSAERPKGSFSTLEIQRTEQGDSAMYLCASSLAGPHSGNTTYFGEGSWLTVV.

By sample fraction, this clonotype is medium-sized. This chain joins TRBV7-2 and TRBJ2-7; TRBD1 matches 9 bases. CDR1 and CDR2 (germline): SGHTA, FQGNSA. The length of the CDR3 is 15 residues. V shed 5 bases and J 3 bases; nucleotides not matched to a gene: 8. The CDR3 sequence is CASSITPGQGYEQYF. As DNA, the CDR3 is TGTGCCAGCAGCATCACTCCGGGACAGGGCTACGAGCAGTACTTC.

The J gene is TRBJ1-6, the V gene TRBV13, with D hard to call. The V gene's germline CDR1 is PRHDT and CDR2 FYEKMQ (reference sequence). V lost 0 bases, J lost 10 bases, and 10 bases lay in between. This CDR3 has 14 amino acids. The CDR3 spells CASSLGTGKSPLHF. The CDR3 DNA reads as TGTGCCAGCAGCTTAGGAACCGGAAAGTCACCCCTCCACTTT.

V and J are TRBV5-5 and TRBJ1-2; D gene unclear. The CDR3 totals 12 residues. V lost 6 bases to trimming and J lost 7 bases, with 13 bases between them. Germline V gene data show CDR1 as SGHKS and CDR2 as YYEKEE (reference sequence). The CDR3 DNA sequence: TGTGCCAGCAACGAGGGAGGAGGTGGCTACACCTTC. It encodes CASNEGGGGYTF.

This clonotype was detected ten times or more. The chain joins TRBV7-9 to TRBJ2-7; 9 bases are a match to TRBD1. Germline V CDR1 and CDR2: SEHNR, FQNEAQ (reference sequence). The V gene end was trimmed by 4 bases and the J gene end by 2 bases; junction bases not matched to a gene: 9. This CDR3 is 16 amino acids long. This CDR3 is CASSSSQGAKPYEQYF. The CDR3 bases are TGTGCCAGCAGCTCCTCACAGGGGGCAAAACCCTACGAGCAGTACTTC.

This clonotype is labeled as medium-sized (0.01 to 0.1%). The CDR3 sequence is CASSYDRDLHNEQFF. The CDR3 DNA is TGTGCCAGCAGTTATGACAGGGATCTTCACAATGAGCAGTTCTTC. This rearrangement joins TRBV6-1 to TRBJ2-1, with 7 bases that match TRBD1. Trimming removed 5 bases from V and 5 bases from J; junction bases left unmatched: 9. This CDR3 region has 15 residues. The germline V gene encodes CDR1 MNHNS and CDR2 SASEGT.

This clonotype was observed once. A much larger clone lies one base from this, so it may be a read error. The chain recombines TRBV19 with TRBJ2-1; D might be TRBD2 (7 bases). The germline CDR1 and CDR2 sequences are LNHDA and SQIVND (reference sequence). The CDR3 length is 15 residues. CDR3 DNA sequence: TGTGCCAGTAGTATCGAGGGGGGGCCCTACAATGAGCGGTTCTTC. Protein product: CASSIEGGPYNERFF. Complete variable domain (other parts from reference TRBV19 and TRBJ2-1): DGGITQSPKYLFRKEGQNVTLSCEQNLNHDAMYWYRQDPGQGLRLIYYSQIVNDFQKGDIAEGYSVSREKKESFPLTVTSAQKNPTAFYLCASSIEGGPYNERFFGPGTRLTVL.

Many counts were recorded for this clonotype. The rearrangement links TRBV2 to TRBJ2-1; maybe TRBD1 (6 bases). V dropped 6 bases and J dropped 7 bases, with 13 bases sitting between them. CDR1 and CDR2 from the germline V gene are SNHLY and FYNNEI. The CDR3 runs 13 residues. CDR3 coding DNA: TGTGCCAGCAGGTTGGACAGAGGAAATGAGCAGTTCTTC. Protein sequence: CASRLDRGNEQFF.

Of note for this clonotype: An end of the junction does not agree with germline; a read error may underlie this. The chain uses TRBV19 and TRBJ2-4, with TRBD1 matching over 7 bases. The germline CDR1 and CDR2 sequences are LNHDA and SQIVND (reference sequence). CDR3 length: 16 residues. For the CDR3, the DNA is TGTGCCAGTGGTATAGTTCCCGGGACAGTTGGAAGCATTCAGTACTTC. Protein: CASGIVPGTVGSIQYF.

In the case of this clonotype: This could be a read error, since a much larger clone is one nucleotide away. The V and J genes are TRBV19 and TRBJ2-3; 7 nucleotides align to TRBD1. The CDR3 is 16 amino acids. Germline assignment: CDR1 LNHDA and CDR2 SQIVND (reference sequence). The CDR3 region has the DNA TGTGCCAGTAGTATAGTCGCCAGGGAAGGGACAGATACGCAGAATTTT. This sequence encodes CASSIVAREGTDTQNF. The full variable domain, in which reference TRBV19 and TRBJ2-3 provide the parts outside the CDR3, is DGGITQSPKYLFRKEGQNVTLSCEQNLNHDAMYWYRQDPGQGLRLIYYSQIVNDFQKGDIAEGYSVSREKKESFPLTVTSAQKNPTAFYLCASSIVAREGTDTQNFGPGTRLTVL.

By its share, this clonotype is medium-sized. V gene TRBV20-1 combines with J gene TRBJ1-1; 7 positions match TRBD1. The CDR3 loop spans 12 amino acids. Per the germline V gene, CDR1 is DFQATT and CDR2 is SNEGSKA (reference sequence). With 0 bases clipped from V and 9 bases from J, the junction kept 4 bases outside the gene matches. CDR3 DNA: TGCAGTGCTAGAGAGAGGGGGCTTCAAGCTTTCTTT. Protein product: CSARERGLQAFF.

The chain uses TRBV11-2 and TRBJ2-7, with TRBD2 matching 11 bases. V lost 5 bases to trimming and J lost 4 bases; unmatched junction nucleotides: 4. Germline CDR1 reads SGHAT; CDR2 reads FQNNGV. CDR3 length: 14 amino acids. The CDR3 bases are TGTGCCAGCAGCCGGACTAGCGGGCAATACGAGCAGTACTTC. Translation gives CASSRTSGQYEQYF.

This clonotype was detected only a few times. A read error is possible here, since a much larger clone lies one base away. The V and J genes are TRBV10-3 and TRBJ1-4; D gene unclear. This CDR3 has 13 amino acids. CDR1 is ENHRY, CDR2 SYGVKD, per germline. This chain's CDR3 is CAIRRGPNEKLLF. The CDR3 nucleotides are TGTGCCATCAGGAGAGGGCCTAATGAAAAACTGCTTTTT.

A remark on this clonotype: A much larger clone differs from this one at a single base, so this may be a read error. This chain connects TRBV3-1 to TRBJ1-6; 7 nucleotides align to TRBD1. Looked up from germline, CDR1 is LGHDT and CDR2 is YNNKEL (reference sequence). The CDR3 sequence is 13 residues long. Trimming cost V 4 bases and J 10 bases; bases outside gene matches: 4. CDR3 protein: CASSRQDRSPLHF. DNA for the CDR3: TGTGCCAGCAGCCGACAGGACAGGTCACCCCTCCACTTT.

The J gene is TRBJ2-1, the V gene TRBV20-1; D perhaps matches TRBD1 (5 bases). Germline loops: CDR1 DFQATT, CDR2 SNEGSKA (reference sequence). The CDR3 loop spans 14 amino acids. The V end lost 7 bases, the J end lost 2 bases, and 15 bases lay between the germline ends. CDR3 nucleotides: TGCAGTGTCTTTAAGGGGCGAACCTACAATGAGCAGTTCTTC. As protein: CSVFKGRTYNEQFF.

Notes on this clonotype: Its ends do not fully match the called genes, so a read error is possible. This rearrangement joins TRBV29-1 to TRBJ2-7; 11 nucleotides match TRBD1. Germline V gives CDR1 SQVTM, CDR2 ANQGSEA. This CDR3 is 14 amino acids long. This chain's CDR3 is CGVEGGQGAGEQYF. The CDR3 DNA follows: TGCGGCGTTGAGGGAGGACAGGGGGCCGGCGAGCAGTACTTC.

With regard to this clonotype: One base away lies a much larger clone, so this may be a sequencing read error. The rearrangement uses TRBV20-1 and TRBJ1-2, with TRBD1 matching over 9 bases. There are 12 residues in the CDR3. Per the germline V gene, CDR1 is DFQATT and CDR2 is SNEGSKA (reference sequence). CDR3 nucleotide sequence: TGCAATGCGGGACAGGGCAACTATGGCTACACCTTC. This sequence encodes CNAGQGNYGYTF.

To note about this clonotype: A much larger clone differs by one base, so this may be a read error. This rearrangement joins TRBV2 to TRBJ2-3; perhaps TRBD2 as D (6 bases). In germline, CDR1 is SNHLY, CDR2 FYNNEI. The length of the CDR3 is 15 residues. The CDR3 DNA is TGTGCCAGCAGTGAAGCGCTTAGCGGCACAGGTACGCAGTATTTT. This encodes CASSEALSGTGTQYF.

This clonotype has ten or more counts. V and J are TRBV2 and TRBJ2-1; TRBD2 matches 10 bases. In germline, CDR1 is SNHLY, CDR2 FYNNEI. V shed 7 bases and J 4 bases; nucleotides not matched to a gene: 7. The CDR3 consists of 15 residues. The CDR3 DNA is TGTGCCAGCACCTCGCGGACTAGCGGTTACAATGAGCAGTTCTTC. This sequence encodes CASTSRTSGYNEQFF.

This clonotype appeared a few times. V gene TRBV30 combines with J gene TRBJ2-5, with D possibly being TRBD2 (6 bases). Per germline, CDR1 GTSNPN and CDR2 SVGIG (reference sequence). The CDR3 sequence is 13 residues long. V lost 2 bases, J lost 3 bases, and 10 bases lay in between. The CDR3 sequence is CAWSPGGEETQYF. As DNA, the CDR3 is TGTGCCTGGAGTCCCGGGGGAGAAGAGACCCAGTACTTC.

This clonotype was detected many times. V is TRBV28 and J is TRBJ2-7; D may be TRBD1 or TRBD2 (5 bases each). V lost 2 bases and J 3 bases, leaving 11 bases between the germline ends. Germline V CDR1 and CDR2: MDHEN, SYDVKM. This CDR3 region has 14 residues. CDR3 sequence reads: CASSLVGDDYEQYF. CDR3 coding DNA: TGTGCCAGCAGTTTAGTAGGGGACGACTACGAGCAGTACTTC.